The 3 T cell receptor beta chains below all came from one sample that was sequenced in a study of tissue T cells after allogeneic stem cell transplantation (dated by TCRdb to the early 2020s). In light of the paper, this sample's time point label describes: human tissue collected at research (rapid) autopsy. The library came from the immunoSEQ multiplex PCR assay. As stored in TCRdb, this immuneACCESS dataset retains in-frame rearrangements with V and J assigned. A fraction of the clones does not appear; measured against another copy, unresolved V genes explain less than half of the discrepancy, and the remainder lacks a known reason. Here the sample has more than 9,500 clones; about 71% occur a single time. Of the sample, under 15% is held by the ten largest clones. The sequencing used tissue from the right colon, collected at autopsy. The receptors were sampled from a woman aged 18-50 years with breast cancer.

This chain joins TRBV11-2 and TRBJ2-1, with D possibly being TRBD2 (6 bases). CDR1 is SGHAT and CDR2 is FQNNGV in the germline V gene. The CDR3 is 15 amino acids. Between the trimmed V and J ends, which lost 5 bases and 9 bases, there was a span of 20 bases. CDR3 DNA: TGTGCCAGCAGCCAGGACTACACATTTGTCGGTGAGCAGTTCTTC. It translates to CASSQDYTFVGEQFF.

The chain recombines TRBV19 with TRBJ2-1; 10 nucleotides agree with TRBD1. The CDR3 is 16 amino acids. V lost 4 bases to trimming and J lost 6 bases; unmatched junction nucleotides: 9. Germline-derived CDR1 and CDR2 are LNHDA and SQIVND (reference sequence). The CDR3 sequence: CASSRRQGATLNEQFF. CDR3 DNA sequence: TGTGCCAGTAGTAGACGACAGGGGGCCACCCTCAATGAGCAGTTCTTC. The complete variable domain, with remaining parts taken from reference TRBV19 and TRBJ2-1, reads DGGITQSPKYLFRKEGQNVTLSCEQNLNHDAMYWYRQDPGQGLRLIYYSQIVNDFQKGDIAEGYSVSREKKESFPLTVTSAQKNPTAFYLCASSRRQGATLNEQFFGPGTRLTVL.

The chain is built from TRBV3-1 (or the pseudogene TRBV3-2) and TRBJ2-1, with 8 bases that match TRBD1. V shed 4 bases, J shed 7 bases, and the junction held 9 bases outside the gene matches. Per germline, CDR1 LGHDT and CDR2 YNNKEL (reference sequence). The CDR3 totals 15 residues. DNA for the CDR3: TGTGCCAGCAGCCCACGGGACAGGCGAGGTAATGAGCAGTTCTTC. Translated: CASSPRDRRGNEQFF.